This T cell receptor beta chain was found in a study of T-cell reconstitution after alpha-beta-depleted transplantation in children. Germline values: CDR1 SQVTM, CDR2 ANQGSEA. Between the trimmed V and J ends, which lost 5 bases and 0 bases, there was a span of 12 bases. The CDR3 covers 14 residues. This clonotype occurred many times. Unique molecular identifiers were used in preparing the TCRbeta library. Via MiXCR, TCRdb re-called the PCR reads, giving one row per CDR3 protein. The table has over 550,000 distinct CDR3 sequences, roughly a tenth seen once. The TCR sequence derives from a human donor who donated a stem cell graft to a child with acute myeloid leukemia. Sequencing was performed on PBMCs from the stem cell graft donor, taken from the stem cell graft. The V and J genes are TRBV29-1 and TRBJ2-3, with D unclear. CDR3 in DNA: TGCAGCGTTTCCAAACCGACCAGCACAGATACGCAGTATTTT. Its translation: CSVSKPTSTDTQYF.